The rows below give T cell receptor beta chains drawn from one sample of a study of T cell changes during pregnancy in multiple sclerosis. TCRdb's copy holds only in-frame clones and misses some; the assay was immunoSEQ multiplex PCR. The data hold fewer than 55,000 clones, with roughly 88% observed a single time. Sequenced here: peripheral blood, sampled in the second trimester of pregnancy. These receptors all stem from a female donor in good health, enrolled as a control in a pregnancy study. Each CDR3 is given with its conserved first and last residue. D genes are given only for firm matches. A clone size is listed for some rows: how often the clone was seen (once, few, many), or a class if it is expanded.

cdr3_nt	cdr3_aa	j_call	clone_size	d_call	v_call
TGTGCCAGTAGTAACGACAGGCTGACCTCTGGAAACACCATATATTTT	CASSNDRLTSGNTIYF	TRBJ1-3	-	-	TRBV19
TGTGCCTGGAGTGGAGCGGGGGCAGATACGCAGTATTTT	CAWSGAGADTQYF	TRBJ2-3	-	TRBD2	TRBV30
TGTGCCAGCAGCAATGGGGACAGGGGGCTATCCAAGGACGAGCAGTACTTC	CASSNGDRGLSKDEQYF	TRBJ2-7	-	-	TRBV21-1
TGTGCCAGCAGCGTAGCTACCGGGGGGACAGGGAAGAACCGGGAGCTGTTTTTT	CASSVATGGTGKNRELFF	TRBJ2-2	-	TRBD1	TRBV9
TGCGCCAGCAGCCCGGGACTAGCGGGAGGGGCCTACGAGCAGTACTTC	CASSPGLAGGAYEQYF	TRBJ2-7	few	TRBD2	TRBV5-1
TGTGCCAGCAGCCCCCCGACAGGGACTAATGAAAAACTGTTTTTT	CASSPPTGTNEKLFF	TRBJ1-4	-	TRBD1	TRBV5-7
TGTGCCAGCAGTTTATTCGCTGGGAGCAATTACTACGAGCAGTACTTC	CASSLFAGSNYYEQYF	TRBJ2-7	-	-	TRBV27
TGTGCCAGCAGCTTAGAAGCAGGGGTCACTGAAGCTTTCTTT	CASSLEAGVTEAFF	TRBJ1-1	-	-	TRBV7-8
TGCGCCAGCAGCTTGGTGGGACTAGATTATACCGGGGAGCTGTTTTTT	CASSLVGLDYTGELFF	TRBJ2-2	-	TRBD2	TRBV5-1
TGTGCCAGTAGACCCCAGGACACCGGGGAGCTGTTTTTT	CASRPQDTGELFF	TRBJ2-2	once	-	TRBV19
TGCGCCAGCAGCCGGACCGTGGGTCGGGGAGGCGGCGGGGAGCTGTTTTTT	CASSRTVGRGGGGELFF	TRBJ2-2	-	-	TRBV4-3
TGTGCCAGCAGCCCCCAGGGCGGGGGGGCCAAAACCGGGGAGCTGTTTTTT	CASSPQGGGAKTGELFF	TRBJ2-2	-	TRBD2	TRBV11-3
TGTGCCAGCAGCTCGGGACTAGCGGGGGATCATGAGCAGTTCTTC	CASSSGLAGDHEQFF	TRBJ2-1	-	TRBD2	TRBV11-3
TGTGCCAGCAGTGAATTAGCGGGAGGTTCCGGGGAGCTGTTTTTT	CASSELAGGSGELFF	TRBJ2-2	-	TRBD2	TRBV2
TGTGCCAGCAGCTCAACAGGGACAGGGACTAACTATGGCTACACCTTC	CASSSTGTGTNYGYTF	TRBJ1-2	-	TRBD1	TRBV7-2
TGTGCCATCAGTGAGGCGGGAGGTGGCACTGAAGCTTTCTTT	CAISEAGGGTEAFF	TRBJ1-1	once	-	TRBV10-3
TGTGCCAGCAGCAGAGCAGGGGAGACCCAGTACTTC	CASSRAGETQYF	TRBJ2-5	-	-	TRBV6-1
TGCAGTGCCGCCCCCGGGTCTGAAGCTTTCTTT	CSAAPGSEAFF	TRBJ1-1	-	-	TRBV20-1
TGTGCCAGCAGCCCTTGGGGGACTAGGGGTAATGAGCAGTTCTTC	CASSPWGTRGNEQFF	TRBJ2-1	-	TRBD2	TRBV4-2
TGCGCCTGGAGTGGGACTAGCGACACCGGGGAGCTGTTTTTT	CAWSGTSDTGELFF	TRBJ2-2	-	TRBD2	TRBV30
TGTGCCAGCAGCGACGTTGGGCCCCGCGAGCAGTACTTC	CASSDVGPREQYF	TRBJ2-7	-	-	TRBV2
TGTGCCAGTAGTATGGGCCGGGAGAGCAATCAGCCCCAGCATTTT	CASSMGRESNQPQHF	TRBJ1-5	-	-	TRBV19
TGTGCCAGCAGCCAGGGTGGGACTTTAATAACCTACGAGCAGTACTTC	CASSQGGTLITYEQYF	TRBJ2-7	-	-	TRBV5-4
TGCGCCAGCAGCTTGGATTTAGGGGCGGATGAGCAGTTCTTC	CASSLDLGADEQFF	TRBJ2-1	-	-	TRBV5-1
TGTGCCATTCGGCGGGGGGAGGCGTACACTGAAGCTTTCTTT	CAIRRGEAYTEAFF	TRBJ1-1	few	-	TRBV10-3
TGTGCCAGCAGCCCAAGGGACAGGGTTGAATATGGCTACACCTTC	CASSPRDRVEYGYTF	TRBJ1-2	-	TRBD1	TRBV9
TGTGCCAGTTCCCCCGGACAGACTAACTATGGCTACACCTTC	CASSPGQTNYGYTF	TRBJ1-2	-	-	TRBV6-5
TGTGCCAGCAGCTTAGGAGCAGGGGGCAATCAGCCCCAGCATTTT	CASSLGAGGNQPQHF	TRBJ1-5	once	-	TRBV7-9
TGTGCCATCAGTGAGGGACAGGGTATCTATGGCTACACCTTC	CAISEGQGIYGYTF	TRBJ1-2	-	TRBD1	TRBV10-3
TGTGCCACCAGCAGAGCCGGATCTGGGGGACAGGGGCAGTTCTTC	CATSRAGSGGQGQFF	TRBJ2-1	-	TRBD1	TRBV15
TGTGCCACCGGGAGGGAGGGGAACCAGCCCCAGCATTTT	CATGREGNQPQHF	TRBJ1-5	-	-	TRBV10-3
TGTGCCAGTAGTAAGGGTGGGAGGACCACGTATGAGCAGTTCTTC	CASSKGGRTTYEQFF	TRBJ2-1	-	-	TRBV19
TGCGCCAGCAGTTTGACCCTTGGACAGGGCTATGGCTACACCTTC	CASSLTLGQGYGYTF	TRBJ1-2	-	TRBD1	TRBV10-1
TGCGCCAGCAGCGCCCCCGGGACAGGGGGCTTAGAGCAGTACTTC	CASSAPGTGGLEQYF	TRBJ2-7	-	TRBD1	TRBV5-1
TGTGCCAGCTCCCCGCGACGGGGGGAGACCGGGGAGCTGTTTTTT	CASSPRRGETGELFF	TRBJ2-2	-	TRBD2	TRBV6-1
TGTGCCAGCAGCTTGTTAGCAGGGGGCAGTGGAAACACCATATATTTT	CASSLLAGGSGNTIYF	TRBJ1-3	-	TRBD1	TRBV5-6
TGTGCCAGCAGTCTACGGGGTAGAGGGTTTAAAGCCACTGAAGCTTTCTTT	CASSLRGRGFKATEAFF	TRBJ1-1	-	-	TRBV5-8
TGTGCCAGCAGCTTGGGGTCAGGGGGTACCTATGGCTACACCTTC	CASSLGSGGTYGYTF	TRBJ1-2	-	TRBD1	TRBV5-6